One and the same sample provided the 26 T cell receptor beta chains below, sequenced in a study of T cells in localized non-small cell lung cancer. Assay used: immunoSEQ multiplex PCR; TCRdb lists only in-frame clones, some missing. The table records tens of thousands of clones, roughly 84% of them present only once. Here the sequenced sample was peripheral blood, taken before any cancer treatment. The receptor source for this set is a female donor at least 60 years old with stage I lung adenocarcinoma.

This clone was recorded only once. CDR3 nucleotide sequence: TGTGCCAGCAGTTCCGTAAGACCGAACACTGAAGCTTTCTTT. Translated, it gives CASSSVRPNTEAFF. The rearrangement links TRBV28 to TRBJ1-1, with unresolved D. The CDR3 extends over 14 amino acids. V shed 4 bases and J shed 1 base, with 10 bases lying between them. Germline lookup yields CDR1 MDHEN and CDR2 SYDVKM.

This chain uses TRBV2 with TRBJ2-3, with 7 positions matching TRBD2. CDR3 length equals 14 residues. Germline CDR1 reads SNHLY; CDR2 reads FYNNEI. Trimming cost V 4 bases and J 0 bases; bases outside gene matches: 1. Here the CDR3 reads CASSGGGSTDTQYF. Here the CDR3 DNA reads TGTGCCAGCAGTGGGGGGGGTAGCACAGATACGCAGTATTTT.

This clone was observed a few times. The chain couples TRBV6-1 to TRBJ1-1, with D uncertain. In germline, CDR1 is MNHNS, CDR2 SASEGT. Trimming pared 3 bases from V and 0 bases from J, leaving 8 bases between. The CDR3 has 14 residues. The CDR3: CASSDSGVNTEAFF. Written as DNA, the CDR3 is TGTGCCAGCAGTGATTCAGGAGTGAACACTGAAGCTTTCTTT.

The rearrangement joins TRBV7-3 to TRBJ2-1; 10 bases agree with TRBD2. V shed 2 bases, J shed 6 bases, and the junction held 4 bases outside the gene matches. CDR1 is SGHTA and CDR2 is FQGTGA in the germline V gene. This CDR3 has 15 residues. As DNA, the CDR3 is TGTGCCAGCAGCTTACGAAGCGGGGGGGCCAATGAGCAGTTCTTC. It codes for CASSLRSGGANEQFF.

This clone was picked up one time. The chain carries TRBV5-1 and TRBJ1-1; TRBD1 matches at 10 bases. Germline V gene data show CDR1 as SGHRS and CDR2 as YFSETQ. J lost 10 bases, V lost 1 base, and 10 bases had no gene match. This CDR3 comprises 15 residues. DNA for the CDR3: TGCGCCAGCAGCTTGTCTGGGACAGGGGAGGATCGAGCTTTCTTT. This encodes CASSLSGTGEDRAFF.

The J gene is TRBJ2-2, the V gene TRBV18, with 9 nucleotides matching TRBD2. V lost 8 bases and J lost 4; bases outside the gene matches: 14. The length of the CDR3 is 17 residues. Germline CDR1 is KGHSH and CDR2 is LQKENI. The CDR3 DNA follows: TGTGCCAGCCCATCTCTGGACGGCGGGAGGGCCACCGGGGAGCTGTTTTTT. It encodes CASPSLDGGRATGELFF.

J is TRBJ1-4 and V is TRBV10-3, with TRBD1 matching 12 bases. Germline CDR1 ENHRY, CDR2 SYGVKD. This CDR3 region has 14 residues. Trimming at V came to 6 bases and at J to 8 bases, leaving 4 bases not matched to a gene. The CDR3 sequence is CAIRGQGAVEKLFF. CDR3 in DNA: TGTGCCATCAGGGGACAGGGGGCTGTAGAAAAACTGTTTTTT.

Here the CDR3 DNA reads TGTGCCAGCAGCTTTAAAGCGGGGGGTAAAGAGACCCAGTACTTC. Translating gives CASSFKAGGKETQYF. The chain combines TRBV5-4 with TRBJ2-5; 9 bases map to TRBD2. Germline trimming cut 2 bases from V and 3 bases from J; bases unmatched to any gene: 5. This CDR3 has 15 amino acids. Germline CDR1 and CDR2: SGHNT and YYREEE (reference sequence).

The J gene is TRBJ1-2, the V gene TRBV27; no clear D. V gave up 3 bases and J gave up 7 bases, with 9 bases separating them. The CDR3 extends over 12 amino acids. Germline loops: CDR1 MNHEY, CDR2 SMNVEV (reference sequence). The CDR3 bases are TGTGCCAGCAGTTTTTTCGGTGGTGGCTACACCTTC. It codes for CASSFFGGGYTF.

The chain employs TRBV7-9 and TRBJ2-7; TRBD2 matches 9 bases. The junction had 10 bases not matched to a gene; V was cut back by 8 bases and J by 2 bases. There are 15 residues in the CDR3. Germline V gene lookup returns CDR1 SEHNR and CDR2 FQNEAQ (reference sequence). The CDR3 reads CASGPLGGRAYEQYF. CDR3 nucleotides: TGTGCCAGCGGGCCTTTGGGCGGGAGGGCCTACGAGCAGTACTTC.

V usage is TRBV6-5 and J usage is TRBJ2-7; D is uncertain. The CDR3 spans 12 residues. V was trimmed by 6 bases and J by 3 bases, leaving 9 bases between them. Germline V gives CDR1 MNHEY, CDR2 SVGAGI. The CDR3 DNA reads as TGTGCCAGCAGATTAGACGGCTACGAGCAGTACTTC. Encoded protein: CASRLDGYEQYF.

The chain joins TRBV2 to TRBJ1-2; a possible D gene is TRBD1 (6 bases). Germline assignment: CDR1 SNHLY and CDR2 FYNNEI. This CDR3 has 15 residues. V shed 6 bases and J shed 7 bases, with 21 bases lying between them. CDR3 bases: TGTGCCAGCAGAACCGGGACATCGACGCGACGTGGCTACACCTTC. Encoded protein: CASRTGTSTRRGYTF.

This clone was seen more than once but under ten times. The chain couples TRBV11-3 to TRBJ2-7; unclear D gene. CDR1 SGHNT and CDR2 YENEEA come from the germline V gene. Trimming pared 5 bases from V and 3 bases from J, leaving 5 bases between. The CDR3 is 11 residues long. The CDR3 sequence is CASSPSYEQYF. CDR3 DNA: TGTGCCAGCAGCCCTAGCTACGAGCAGTACTTC.

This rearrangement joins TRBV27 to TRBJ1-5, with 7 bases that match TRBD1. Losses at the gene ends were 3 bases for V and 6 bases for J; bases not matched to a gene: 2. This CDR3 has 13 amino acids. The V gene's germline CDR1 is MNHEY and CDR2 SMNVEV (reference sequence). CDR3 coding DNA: TGTGCCAGCAGTTTTGCAGGGGGTCAGCCCCAGCATTTT. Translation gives CASSFAGGQPQHF.

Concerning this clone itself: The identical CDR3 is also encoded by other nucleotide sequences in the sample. CDR3 DNA sequence: TGTGCCAGCAGCCTGGGGGGAAGCTCCTACAATGAGCAGTTCTTC. It codes for CASSLGGSSYNEQFF. The rearrangement joins TRBV5-6 to TRBJ2-1; D may be TRBD2 (6 bases). Germline V lookup: CDR1 SGHDT, CDR2 YYEEEE. V shed 4 bases and J shed 0 bases, with 11 bases lying between them. This CDR3 is 15 amino acids long.

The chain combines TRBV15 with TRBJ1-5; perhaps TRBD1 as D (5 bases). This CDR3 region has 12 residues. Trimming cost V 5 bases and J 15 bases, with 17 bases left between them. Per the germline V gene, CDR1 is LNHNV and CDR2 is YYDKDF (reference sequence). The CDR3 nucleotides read TGTGCCACCAGCCCACCTGGGGGGTCTCTGCATTTT. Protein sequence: CATSPPGGSLHF.

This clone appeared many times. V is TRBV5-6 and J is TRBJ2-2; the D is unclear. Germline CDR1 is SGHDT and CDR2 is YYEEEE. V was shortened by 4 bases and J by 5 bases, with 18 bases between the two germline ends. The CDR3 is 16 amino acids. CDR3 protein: CASSRFDPQTTGELFF. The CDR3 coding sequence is TGTGCCAGCAGCAGATTCGACCCACAAACTACCGGGGAGCTGTTTTTT.

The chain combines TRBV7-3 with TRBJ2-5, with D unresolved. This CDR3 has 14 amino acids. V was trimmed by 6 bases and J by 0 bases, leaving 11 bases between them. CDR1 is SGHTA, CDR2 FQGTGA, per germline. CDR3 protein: CASSPSQYQETQYF. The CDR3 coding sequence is TGTGCCAGCAGTCCTAGTCAGTACCAAGAGACCCAGTACTTC.

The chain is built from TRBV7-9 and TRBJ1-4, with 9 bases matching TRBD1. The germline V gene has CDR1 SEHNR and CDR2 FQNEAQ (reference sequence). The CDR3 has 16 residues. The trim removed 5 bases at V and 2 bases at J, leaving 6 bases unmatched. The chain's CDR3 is CASSPGQGITNEKLFF. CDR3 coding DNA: TGTGCCAGCAGCCCAGGACAGGGGATTACTAATGAAAAACTGTTTTTT.

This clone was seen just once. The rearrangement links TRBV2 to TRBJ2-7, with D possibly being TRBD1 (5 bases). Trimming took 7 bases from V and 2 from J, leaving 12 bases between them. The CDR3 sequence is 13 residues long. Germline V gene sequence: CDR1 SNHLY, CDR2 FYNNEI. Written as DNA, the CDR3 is TGTGCCAGCACGACCAGGGTACCCTACGAGCAGTACTTC. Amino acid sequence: CASTTRVPYEQYF.

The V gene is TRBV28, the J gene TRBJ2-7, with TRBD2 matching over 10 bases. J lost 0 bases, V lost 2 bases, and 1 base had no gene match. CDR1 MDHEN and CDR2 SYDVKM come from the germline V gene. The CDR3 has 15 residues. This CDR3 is CASSLGTSVSYEQYF. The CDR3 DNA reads TGTGCCAGCAGTTTAGGGACTAGCGTCTCCTACGAGCAGTACTTC.

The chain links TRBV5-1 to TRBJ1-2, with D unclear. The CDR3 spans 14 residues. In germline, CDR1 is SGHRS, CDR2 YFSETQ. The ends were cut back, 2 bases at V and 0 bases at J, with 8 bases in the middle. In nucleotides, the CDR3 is TGCGCCAGCAGCTTAGATGGGGCTAACTATGGCTACACCTTC. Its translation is CASSLDGANYGYTF.

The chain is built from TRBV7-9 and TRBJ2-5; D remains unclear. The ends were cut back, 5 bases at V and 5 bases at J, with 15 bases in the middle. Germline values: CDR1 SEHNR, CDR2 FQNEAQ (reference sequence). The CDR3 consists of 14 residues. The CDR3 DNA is TGTGCCAGCAGCCGATATAGAGTTCCCGAGACCCAGTACTTC. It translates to CASSRYRVPETQYF. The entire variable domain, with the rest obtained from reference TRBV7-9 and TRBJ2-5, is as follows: DTGVSQNPRHKITKRGQNVTFRCDPISEHNRLYWYRQTLGQGPEFLTYFQNEAQLEKSRLLSDRFSAERPKGSFSTLEIQRTEQGDSAMYLCASSRYRVPETQYFGPGTRLLVL.

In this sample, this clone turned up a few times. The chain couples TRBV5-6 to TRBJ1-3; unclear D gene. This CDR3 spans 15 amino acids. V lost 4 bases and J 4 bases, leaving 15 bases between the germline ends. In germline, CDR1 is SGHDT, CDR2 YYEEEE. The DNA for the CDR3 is TGTGCCAGCAGCAGTAGTGGCGCTGCCGGAAACACCATATATTTT. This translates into CASSSSGAAGNTIYF.

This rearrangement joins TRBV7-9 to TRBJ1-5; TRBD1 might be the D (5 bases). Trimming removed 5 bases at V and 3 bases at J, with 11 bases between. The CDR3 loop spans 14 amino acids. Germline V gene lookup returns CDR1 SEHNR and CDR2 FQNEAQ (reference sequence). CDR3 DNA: TGTGCCAGCAGCGCGGCCGGGGCCAATCAGCCCCAGCATTTT. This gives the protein CASSAAGANQPQHF.

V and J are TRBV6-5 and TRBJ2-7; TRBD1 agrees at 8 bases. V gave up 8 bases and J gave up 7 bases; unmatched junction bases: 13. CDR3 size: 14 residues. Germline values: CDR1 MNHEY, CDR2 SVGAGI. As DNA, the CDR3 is TGTGCCAGCGGTACCCGGGACAGGAGAATAGAGCAGTACTTC. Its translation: CASGTRDRRIEQYF.